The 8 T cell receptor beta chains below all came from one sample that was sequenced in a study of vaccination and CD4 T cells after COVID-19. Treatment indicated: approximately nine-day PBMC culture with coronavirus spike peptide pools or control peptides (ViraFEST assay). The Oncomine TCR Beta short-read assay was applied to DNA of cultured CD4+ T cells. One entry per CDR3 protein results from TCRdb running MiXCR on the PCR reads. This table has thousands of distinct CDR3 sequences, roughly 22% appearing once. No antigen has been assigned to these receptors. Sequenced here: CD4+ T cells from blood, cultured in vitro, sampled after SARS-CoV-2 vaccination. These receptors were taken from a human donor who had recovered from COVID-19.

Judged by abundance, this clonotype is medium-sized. CDR3 loop: CSAPLRGGDYGYTF. For the CDR3, the DNA is TGCAGTGCTCCCTTAAGGGGGGGGGACTATGGCTACACCTTC. V usage is TRBV20-1 and J usage is TRBJ1-2; the D gene is possibly TRBD1 (6 bases). Trimming cost V 5 bases and J 3 bases, with 16 bases left between them. The CDR3 totals 14 residues. Germline CDR1 is DFQATT and CDR2 is SNEGSKA (reference sequence).

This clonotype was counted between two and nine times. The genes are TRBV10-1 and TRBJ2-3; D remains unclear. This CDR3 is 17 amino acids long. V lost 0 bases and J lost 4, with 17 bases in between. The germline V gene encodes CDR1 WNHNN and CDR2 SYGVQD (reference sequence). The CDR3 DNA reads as TGCGCCAGCAGTGAGTCGACGTCGGACGGCTGGGCAGATACGCAGTATTTT. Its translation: CASSESTSDGWADTQYF.

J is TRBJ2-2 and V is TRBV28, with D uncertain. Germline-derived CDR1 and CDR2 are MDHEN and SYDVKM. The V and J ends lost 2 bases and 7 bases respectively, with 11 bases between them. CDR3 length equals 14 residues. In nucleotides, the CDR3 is TGTGCCAGCAGTTTAAGTATCGGCCACGGGGAGCTGTTTTTT. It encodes CASSLSIGHGELFF.

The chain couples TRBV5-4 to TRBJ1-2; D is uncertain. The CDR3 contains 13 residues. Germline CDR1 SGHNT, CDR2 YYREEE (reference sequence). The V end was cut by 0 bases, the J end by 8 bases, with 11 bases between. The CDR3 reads CASSLAVSGGYTF. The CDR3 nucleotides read TGTGCCAGCAGCTTGGCCGTGAGTGGGGGCTACACCTTC. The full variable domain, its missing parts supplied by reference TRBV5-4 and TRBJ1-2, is ETGVTQSPTHLIKTRGQQVTLRCSSQSGHNTVSWYQQALGQGPQFIFQYYREEENGRGNFPPRFSGLQFPNYSSELNVNALELDDSALYLCASSLAVSGGYTFGSGTRLTVV.

CDR3 in amino acids: CASPILPPGTQYF. The CDR3 nucleotides are TGTGCCAGCCCTATATTACCACCGGGGACCCAGTACTTC. This chain uses TRBV2 with TRBJ2-5; D uncertain. The CDR3 extends over 13 amino acids. Germline assignment: CDR1 SNHLY and CDR2 FYNNEI. V was trimmed by 8 bases and J by 7 bases, leaving 17 bases between them.

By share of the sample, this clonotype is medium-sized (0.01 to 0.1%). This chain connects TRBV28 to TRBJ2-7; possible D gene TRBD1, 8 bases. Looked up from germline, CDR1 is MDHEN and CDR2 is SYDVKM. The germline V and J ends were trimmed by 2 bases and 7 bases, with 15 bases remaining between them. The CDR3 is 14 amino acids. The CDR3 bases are TGTGCCAGCAGTTTAAGGACAGGGACTAAGGAGCAGTACTTC. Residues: CASSLRTGTKEQYF.

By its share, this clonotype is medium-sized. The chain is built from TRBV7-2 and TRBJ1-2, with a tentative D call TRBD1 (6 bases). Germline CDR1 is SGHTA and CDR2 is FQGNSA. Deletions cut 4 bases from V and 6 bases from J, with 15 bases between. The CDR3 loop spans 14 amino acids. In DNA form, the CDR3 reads TGTGCCAGCAGCTCGAGACGGGACATTCATGGCTACACCTTC. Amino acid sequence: CASSSRRDIHGYTF.

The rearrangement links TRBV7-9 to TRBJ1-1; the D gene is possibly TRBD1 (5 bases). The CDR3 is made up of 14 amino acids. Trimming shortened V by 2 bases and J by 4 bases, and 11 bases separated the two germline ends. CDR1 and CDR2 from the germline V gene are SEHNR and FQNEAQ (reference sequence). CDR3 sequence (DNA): TGTGCCAGCAGCTTAATGGGGGGGTCCACTGAAGCTTTCTTT. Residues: CASSLMGGSTEAFF. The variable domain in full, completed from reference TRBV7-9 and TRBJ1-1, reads DTGVSQNPRHKITKRGQNVTFRCDPISEHNRLYWYRQTLGQGPEFLTYFQNEAQLEKSRLLSDRFSAERPKGSFSTLEIQRTEQGDSAMYLCASSLMGGSTEAFFGQGTRLTVV.